Listed below are T cell receptor beta chains from one sample, sequenced in a study of cytomegalovirus exposure and HLA in healthy donors. The method was immunoSEQ multiplex PCR; TCRdb's version includes in-frame clones alone and lacks a portion of them. This sample carries approximately 220,000 clones, approximately 80% of them seen once, and the ten largest clones take 1.4%. The material sequenced was PBMCs. The receptors stem from a girl aged 10 to 17 in good health and CMV-seronegative. CDR3s include the opening cysteine and the closing phenylalanine or tryptophan. The order of the fields is V gene, D gene, clone size, J gene, CDR3 DNA, CDR3 protein. A D gene is named only where the DNA matches it firmly. Only some rows state a clone size, as once, few, many or a class for expanded clones.

V: TRBV2; D: -; size: few; J: TRBJ1-1; DNA: TGTGCCAGCCTTAGGGGGACGAACACTGAAGCTTTCTTT; CDR3: CASLRGTNTEAFF
V: TRBV28; D: TRBD1; size: once; J: TRBJ1-1; DNA: TGTGCCAGCAGTTTAGGGGGGAAGGGGGCGAACACTGAAGCTTTCTTT; CDR3: CASSLGGKGANTEAFF
V: TRBV18; D: -; size: -; J: TRBJ2-7; DNA: TGTGCCAGCTCCCCCAACTCAGGACAGATTAACTACGAGCAGTACTTC; CDR3: CASSPNSGQINYEQYF
V: TRBV7-6; D: TRBD2; size: -; J: TRBJ2-1; DNA: TGTGCCAGCAGCCCCCGGGGCCCTAGCGGGTCCTACAATGAGCAGTTCTTC; CDR3: CASSPRGPSGSYNEQFF
V: TRBV15; D: -; size: once; J: TRBJ2-7; DNA: TGTGCCACCAGCAGCCCCAAGGGGGGGGCCAGCTCCTACGAGCAGTACTTC; CDR3: CATSSPKGGASSYEQYF
V: TRBV4-3; D: -; size: -; J: TRBJ1-5; DNA: TGCGCCAGCAGCCACGATACAGGGTTCGGGCAGCCCCAGCATTTT; CDR3: CASSHDTGFGQPQHF
V: TRBV6-1; D: TRBD2; size: once; J: TRBJ2-3; DNA: TGTGCCAGCATGCTAGCGGGAGGAAGAGATACGCAGTATTTT; CDR3: CASMLAGGRDTQYF
V: TRBV19; D: TRBD1; size: -; J: TRBJ2-7; DNA: TGTGCCAGTAGCCCCGGGACAGGGGGTTACGAGCAGTACTTC; CDR3: CASSPGTGGYEQYF
V: TRBV5-1; D: TRBD1; size: -; J: TRBJ2-7; DNA: TGCGCCAGCAGCTCAGACAGGGGCTACGAGCAGTACTTC; CDR3: CASSSDRGYEQYF
V: TRBV28; D: TRBD2; size: -; J: TRBJ2-5; DNA: TGTGCCAGCAAATGGACTAGCGAACAAGAGACCCAGTACTTC; CDR3: CASKWTSEQETQYF
V: TRBV7-9; D: -; size: -; J: TRBJ2-5; DNA: TGTGCCAGCAGCTTAAGAACTTCGCTTTTCGAGACCCAGTACTTC; CDR3: CASSLRTSLFETQYF
V: TRBV7-2; D: -; size: -; J: TRBJ1-1; DNA: TGTGCCAGCAGCTTTTCTCGGAACACTGAAGCTTTCTTT; CDR3: CASSFSRNTEAFF
V: TRBV5-1; D: -; size: -; J: TRBJ2-1; DNA: TGCGCCAGCAGTCCAGACACCAATGAGCAGTTCTTC; CDR3: CASSPDTNEQFF
V: TRBV25-1; D: -; size: -; J: TRBJ2-3; DNA: TGTGCCAGCAGTGATGCCGGGCTAGCGAGCACAGATACGCAGTATTTT; CDR3: CASSDAGLASTDTQYF
V: TRBV28; D: TRBD1; size: -; J: TRBJ1-2; DNA: TGTGCCAGCAGTAGGACGACAGGGTTCGGCTATGGCTACACCTTC; CDR3: CASSRTTGFGYGYTF
V: TRBV20-1; D: -; size: -; J: TRBJ2-7; DNA: TGCAGTGCTCTAAAATACGAGCAGTACTTC; CDR3: CSALKYEQYF
V: TRBV30; D: TRBD1; size: -; J: TRBJ1-4; DNA: TGTGCCTGGAGTTCACAGGGGGTTACTAATGAAAAACTGTTTTTT; CDR3: CAWSSQGVTNEKLFF
V: TRBV7-2; D: -; size: -; J: TRBJ2-1; DNA: TGTGCCAGCAGCTTATACGCGTCCCGTCAGTTCTTC; CDR3: CASSLYASRQFF
V: TRBV6-5; D: -; size: -; J: TRBJ2-2; DNA: TGTGCCAGCAGTTATCTCGCGAACACCGGGGAGCTGTTTTTT; CDR3: CASSYLANTGELFF
V: TRBV6-5; D: -; size: -; J: TRBJ2-7; DNA: TGTGCCAGCAGAGAGAGAGGGGGACCCAGCTACGAGCAGTACTTC; CDR3: CASRERGGPSYEQYF
V: TRBV2; D: -; size: -; J: TRBJ2-3; DNA: TGTGCCAGCAGTGTTCGGGTAGGAGCAGATACGCAGTATTTT; CDR3: CASSVRVGADTQYF
V: TRBV10-2; D: -; size: -; J: TRBJ1-4; DNA: TGCGCCAGCAGTGAGCTTGGGGGCGAAAAACTGTTTTTT; CDR3: CASSELGGEKLFF
V: TRBV28; D: TRBD1; size: -; J: TRBJ1-3; DNA: TGTGCCAGCAGTGGAAACCGTGGGACAGGATCTGGAAACACCATATATTTT; CDR3: CASSGNRGTGSGNTIYF
V: TRBV7-9; D: -; size: -; J: TRBJ1-2; DNA: TGTGCCAGCAGCTTTGCCGCATATGTCAGGGGACGAGATGGCTACACCTTC; CDR3: CASSFAAYVRGRDGYTF
V: TRBV4-1; D: TRBD1; size: few; J: TRBJ1-1; DNA: TGCGCCAGCAGCCAAGTTCCAGGGGGGAACACTGAAGCTTTCTTT; CDR3: CASSQVPGGNTEAFF
V: TRBV28; D: TRBD2; size: -; J: TRBJ2-7; DNA: TGTGCCAGCAGTTCAGAGCGGGGGCGAGATTACTCCTACGAGCAGTACTTC; CDR3: CASSSERGRDYSYEQYF
V: TRBV6-5; D: TRBD1; size: -; J: TRBJ1-1; DNA: TGTGCCAGCAGCCCGACAGGAGCCACAGGGGGTATAGCTTTCTTT; CDR3: CASSPTGATGGIAFF
V: TRBV6-6; D: -; size: -; J: TRBJ2-5; DNA: TGTGCCAGCAGTTACTCGAGGTCTAGGGGGGAGACCCAGTACTTC; CDR3: CASSYSRSRGETQYF
V: TRBV4-3; D: TRBD1; size: few; J: TRBJ2-7; DNA: TGCGCCAGCAGCCAAGTACACCGGACAGGGGGTTACGAGCAGTACTTC; CDR3: CASSQVHRTGGYEQYF
V: TRBV9; D: -; size: -; J: TRBJ1-6; DNA: TGTGCCAGCAGCCCCGGCGGAGTGGTTCGTGGTAATTCACCCCTCCACTTT; CDR3: CASSPGGVVRGNSPLHF
V: TRBV28; D: TRBD2; size: -; J: TRBJ2-7; DNA: TGTGCCAGCAGCCCTCGGGGGAGGGGAAATCCGCGGTATTACTACGAGCAGTACTTC; CDR3: CASSPRGRGNPRYYYEQYF
V: TRBV6-1; D: -; size: -; J: TRBJ1-2; DNA: TGTGCCAGCATCCTGGGGCCGCAAGCTAACTATGGCTACACCTTC; CDR3: CASILGPQANYGYTF
V: TRBV28; D: -; size: few; J: TRBJ1-4; DNA: TGTGCCAGCAGTCCCCAGGGTGTAACTTTAGGTGGAGAAAAACTGTTTTTT; CDR3: CASSPQGVTLGGEKLFF
V: TRBV6-6; D: -; size: -; J: TRBJ2-1; DNA: TGTGCCAGCCTAACCTCCTCCGCCTACAATGAGCAGTTCTTC; CDR3: CASLTSSAYNEQFF
V: TRBV19; D: -; size: -; J: TRBJ2-2; DNA: TGTGCCAGTAATCCGAAGTGGGGGGTTAGCACCGGGGAGCTGTTTTTT; CDR3: CASNPKWGVSTGELFF
V: TRBV28; D: -; size: -; J: TRBJ1-5; DNA: TGTGCCAGCAGCCAAATTAATCAGCCCCAGCATTTT; CDR3: CASSQINQPQHF
V: TRBV5-6; D: -; size: -; J: TRBJ2-1; DNA: TGTGCCAGCAGCTTTTACAGGGATGACCACAATGAGCAGTTCTTC; CDR3: CASSFYRDDHNEQFF
V: TRBV30; D: TRBD1; size: once; J: TRBJ1-1; DNA: TGTGCCTGGAAAACACAGGGGATTTCGAACACTGAAGCTTTCTTT; CDR3: CAWKTQGISNTEAFF
V: TRBV4-1; D: -; size: few; J: TRBJ1-1; DNA: TGCGCCAGCAGCCAAGATTTATCGCTCGGGAACACTGAAGCTTTCTTT; CDR3: CASSQDLSLGNTEAFF
V: TRBV30; D: TRBD1; size: -; J: TRBJ2-2; DNA: TGTGCCTGCCGGGGACAGGGGCTTCGAGTGGGGGAGCTGTTTTTT; CDR3: CACRGQGLRVGELFF